The entry below gives a single T cell receptor beta chain sequence along with its context. This entry comes from a study of Ad26.COV2.S vaccination and SARS-CoV-2 variants. Study-wide background: Donor participated within the Ad26.COV2.S arm of the COV1001 trial.

Treatment here: some 20 received Ad26.COV2.S at low or high dose, single or two shots; about five received placebo; per-sample allocation not given. Sample collection was performed on day 63 after the first vaccine or placebo injection. Repertoires were generated with immunoSEQ multiplex PCR, while TCRdb's copy carries only in-frame clones and drops some. Here the sample spans about 350,000 clones, 80% to 90% being singletons. This TCR derives from a person aged 18-65 years who received the Ad26.COV2.S COVID-19 vaccine or a placebo. The source material was peripheral blood, sampled in a trial of Ad26.COV2.S vaccine versus placebo.

CDR3 nucleotide sequence: TGTGCCAGCAGCCAGGGACTAGCGGGGGTGTATGAGCAGTTCTTC. It translates to CASSQGLAGVYEQFF. The V call is TRBV13, the J call TRBJ2-1; 14 bases are shared with TRBD2. The J segment lost 8 bases and the V segment lost 5 bases, leaving 5 bases of the junction unmatched. The CDR3 length is 15 residues. Germline CDR1 reads PRHDT; CDR2 reads FYEKMQ (reference sequence).